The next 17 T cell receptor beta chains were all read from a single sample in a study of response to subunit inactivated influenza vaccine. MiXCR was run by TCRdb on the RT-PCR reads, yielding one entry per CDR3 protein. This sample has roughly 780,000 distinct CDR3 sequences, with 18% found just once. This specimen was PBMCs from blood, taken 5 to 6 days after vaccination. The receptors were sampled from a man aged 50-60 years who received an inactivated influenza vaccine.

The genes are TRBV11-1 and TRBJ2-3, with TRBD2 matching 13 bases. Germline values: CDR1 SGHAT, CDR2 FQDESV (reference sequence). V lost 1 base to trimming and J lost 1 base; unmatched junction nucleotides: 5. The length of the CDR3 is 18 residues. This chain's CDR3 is CASSLVSGTSGGTDTQYF. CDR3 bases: TGTGCCAGCAGCTTAGTCAGTGGGACTAGCGGGGGCACAGATACGCAGTATTTT.

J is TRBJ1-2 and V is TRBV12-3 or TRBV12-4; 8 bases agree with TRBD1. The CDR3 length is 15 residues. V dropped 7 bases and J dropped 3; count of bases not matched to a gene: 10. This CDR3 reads CASTPTGAVDYGYTF. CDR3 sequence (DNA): TGTGCCAGCACCCCGACAGGGGCGGTGGACTATGGCTACACCTTC.

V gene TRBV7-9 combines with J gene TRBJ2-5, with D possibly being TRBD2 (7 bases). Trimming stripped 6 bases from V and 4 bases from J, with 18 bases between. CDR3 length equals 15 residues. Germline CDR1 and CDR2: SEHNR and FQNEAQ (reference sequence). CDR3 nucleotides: TGTGCCAGCAGGAAACAGGGAGGGGTAGGAGAGACCCAGTACTTC. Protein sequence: CASRKQGGVGETQYF.

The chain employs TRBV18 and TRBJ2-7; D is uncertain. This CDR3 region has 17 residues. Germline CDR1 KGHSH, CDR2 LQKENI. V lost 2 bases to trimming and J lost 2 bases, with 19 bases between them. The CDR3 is CASSPVRDTKNAYEQYF. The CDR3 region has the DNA TGTGCCAGCTCACCAGTACGCGACACCAAAAACGCCTACGAGCAGTACTTC.

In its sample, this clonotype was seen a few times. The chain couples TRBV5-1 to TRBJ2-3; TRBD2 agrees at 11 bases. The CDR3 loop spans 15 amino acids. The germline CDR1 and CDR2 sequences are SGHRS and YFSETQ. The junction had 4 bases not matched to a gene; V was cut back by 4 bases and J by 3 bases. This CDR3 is CASSNSGGATDTQYF. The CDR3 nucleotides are TGCGCCAGCAGCAATAGCGGGGGGGCAACAGATACGCAGTATTTT.

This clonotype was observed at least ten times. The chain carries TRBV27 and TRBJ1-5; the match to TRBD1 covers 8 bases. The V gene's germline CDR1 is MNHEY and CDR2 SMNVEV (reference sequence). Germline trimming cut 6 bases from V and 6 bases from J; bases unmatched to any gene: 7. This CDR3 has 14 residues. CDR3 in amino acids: CASSHGQGGQPQHF. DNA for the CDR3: TGTGCCAGCAGCCACGGACAGGGAGGTCAGCCCCAGCATTTT.

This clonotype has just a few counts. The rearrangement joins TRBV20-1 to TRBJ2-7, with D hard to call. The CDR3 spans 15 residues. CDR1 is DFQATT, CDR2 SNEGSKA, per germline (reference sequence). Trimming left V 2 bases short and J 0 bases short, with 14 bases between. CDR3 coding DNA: TGCAGTGCTAGAAGTTCCGGCCATAACTCCTACGAGCAGTACTTC. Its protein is CSARSSGHNSYEQYF.

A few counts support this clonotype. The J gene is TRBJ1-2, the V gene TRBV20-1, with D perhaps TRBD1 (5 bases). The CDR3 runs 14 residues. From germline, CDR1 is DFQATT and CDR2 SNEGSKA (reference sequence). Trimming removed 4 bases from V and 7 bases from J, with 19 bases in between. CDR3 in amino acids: CSANRLQFVAGYTF. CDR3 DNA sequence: TGCAGTGCTAACAGGCTTCAGTTTGTTGCTGGCTACACCTTC.

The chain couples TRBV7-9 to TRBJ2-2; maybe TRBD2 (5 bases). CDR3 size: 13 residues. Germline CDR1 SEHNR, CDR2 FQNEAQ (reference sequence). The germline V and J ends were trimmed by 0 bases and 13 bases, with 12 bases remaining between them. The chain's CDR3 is CASSLADRRGLFF. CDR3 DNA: TGTGCCAGCAGCTTAGCGGACCGACGGGGGCTGTTTTTT.

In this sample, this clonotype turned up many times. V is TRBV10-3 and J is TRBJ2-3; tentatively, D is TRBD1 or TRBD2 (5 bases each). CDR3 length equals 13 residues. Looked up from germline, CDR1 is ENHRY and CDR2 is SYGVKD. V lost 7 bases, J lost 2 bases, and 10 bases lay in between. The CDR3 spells CAIMRGYTDTQYF. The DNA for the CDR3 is TGTGCCATCATGAGGGGATACACAGATACGCAGTATTTT.

As DNA, the CDR3 is TGTGCCTGGTCAAAGGGAGGGGGCTCCTACGAGCAGTACTTC. Its translation: CAWSKGGGSYEQYF. The V and J genes are TRBV30 and TRBJ2-7; tentative D call: TRBD2 (7 bases). Trimming took off 5 bases at V and 0 bases at J, with 14 bases between the two ends. The germline V gene encodes CDR1 GTSNPN and CDR2 SVGIG (reference sequence). The CDR3 has 14 residues.

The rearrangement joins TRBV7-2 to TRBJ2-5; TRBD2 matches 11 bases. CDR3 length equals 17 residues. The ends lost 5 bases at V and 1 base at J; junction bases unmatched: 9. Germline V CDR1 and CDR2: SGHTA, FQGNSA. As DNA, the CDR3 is TGTGCCAGCAGCCCAGTAGCGGGAGGGTTTTCCCAAGAGACCCAGTACTTC. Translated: CASSPVAGGFSQETQYF.

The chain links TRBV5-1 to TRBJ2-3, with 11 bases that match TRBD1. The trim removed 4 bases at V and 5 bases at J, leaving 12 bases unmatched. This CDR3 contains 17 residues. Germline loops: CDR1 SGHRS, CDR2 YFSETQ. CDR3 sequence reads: CASSGGTGGLSVDTQYF. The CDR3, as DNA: TGCGCCAGCAGCGGAGGGACAGGGGGTCTTTCGGTAGATACGCAGTATTTT.

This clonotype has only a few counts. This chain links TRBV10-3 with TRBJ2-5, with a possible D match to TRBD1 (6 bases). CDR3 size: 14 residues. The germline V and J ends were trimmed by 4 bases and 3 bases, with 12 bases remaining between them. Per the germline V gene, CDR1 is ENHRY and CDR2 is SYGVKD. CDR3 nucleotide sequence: TGTGCCATCAGTGGGCAGGGGCGGGAAGAGACCCAGTACTTC. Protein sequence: CAISGQGREETQYF.

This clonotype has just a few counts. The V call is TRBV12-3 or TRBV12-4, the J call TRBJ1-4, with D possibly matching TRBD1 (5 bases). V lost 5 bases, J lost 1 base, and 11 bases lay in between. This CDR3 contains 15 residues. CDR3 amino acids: CASSEGVGTNEKLFF. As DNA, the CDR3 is TGTGCCAGCAGTGAAGGGGTAGGAACTAATGAAAAACTGTTTTTT.

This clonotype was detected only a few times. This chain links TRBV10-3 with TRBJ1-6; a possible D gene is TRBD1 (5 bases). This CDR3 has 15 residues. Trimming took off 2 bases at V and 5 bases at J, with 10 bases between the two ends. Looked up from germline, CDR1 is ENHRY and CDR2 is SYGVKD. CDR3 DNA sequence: TGTGCCATCAGTGAGCGCCAGGGAAATAATTCACCCCTCCACTTT. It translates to CAISERQGNNSPLHF.

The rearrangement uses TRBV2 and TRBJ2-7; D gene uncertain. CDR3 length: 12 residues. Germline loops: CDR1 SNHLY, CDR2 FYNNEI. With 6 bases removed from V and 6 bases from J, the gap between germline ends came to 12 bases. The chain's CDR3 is CASRGPGPEQYF. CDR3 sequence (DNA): TGTGCCAGCAGAGGACCCGGACCCGAGCAGTACTTC.